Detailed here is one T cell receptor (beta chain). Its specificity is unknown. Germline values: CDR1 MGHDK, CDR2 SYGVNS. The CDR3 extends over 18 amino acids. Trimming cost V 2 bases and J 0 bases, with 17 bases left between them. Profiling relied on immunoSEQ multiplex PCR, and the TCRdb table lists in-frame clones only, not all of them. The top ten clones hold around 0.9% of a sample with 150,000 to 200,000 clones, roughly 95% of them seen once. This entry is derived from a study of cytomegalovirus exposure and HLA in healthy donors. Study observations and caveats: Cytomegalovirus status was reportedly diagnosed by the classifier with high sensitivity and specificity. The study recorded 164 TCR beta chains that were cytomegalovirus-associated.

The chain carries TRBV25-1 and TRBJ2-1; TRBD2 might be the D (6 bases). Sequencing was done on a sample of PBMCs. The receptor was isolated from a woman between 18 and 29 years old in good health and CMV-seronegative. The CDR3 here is CASSEPGVRGLSYNEQFF. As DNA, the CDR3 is TGTGCCAGCAGTGAACCTGGGGTAAGGGGACTCTCCTACAATGAGCAGTTCTTC.